The rows below give T cell receptor beta chains drawn from one sample of a study of early T cells in non-severe SARS-CoV-2 infection. TCRdb reanalysed the 5' RACE reads using MiXCR and keeps one entry per CDR3 protein. In the table there are around 60,000 distinct CDR3 sequences, approximately 10% of which are singletons. The specimen was whole blood, collected at baseline. Every receptor here comes from an adult who was a healthcare worker with PCR-confirmed SARS-CoV-2 infection or an uninfected control (not recorded which). Each CDR3 is given with its conserved first and last residue. Not all rows give a size; the values are once, few, many and, for expanded clones, a class.

few	TRBV5-5	TRBJ2-3	CASSYGGPDTQYF
few	TRBV14	TRBJ1-2	CASSYRGAYGYTF
NA	TRBV5-1	TRBJ1-2	CASSLRDRNYGYTF
few	TRBV15	TRBJ1-6	CATSTRVGYSPLHF
few	TRBV4-1	TRBJ2-7	CASSPAVSYEQYF
few	TRBV20-1	TRBJ2-5	CSARGTSEGETQYF
few	TRBV29-1	TRBJ1-1	CSVAAGEAFF
few	TRBV2	TRBJ2-2	CASSDPGLTGELFF
NA	TRBV30	TRBJ2-1	CAWRRVVGAGEQFF
NA	TRBV2	TRBJ1-6	CASSVKAGSPLHF
few	TRBV29-1	TRBJ1-1	CSVSTRLNTEAFF
NA	TRBV7-9	TRBJ1-1	CASSPNRFTEAFF
many	TRBV7-9	TRBJ1-1	CASSLALTEAFF
few	TRBV4-2	TRBJ1-1	CASSLTGQNTEAFF
few	TRBV19	TRBJ1-2	CASSSTGPYYGYTF
few	TRBV7-3	TRBJ2-3	CASSSAGGVDTQYF
NA	TRBV27	TRBJ2-7	CASREPGQIYEQYF
many	TRBV12-3/TRBV12-4	TRBJ1-5	CASSLGTVSNQPQHF
few	TRBV7-9	TRBJ1-2	CASSPPAVAGGAYGYTF
NA	TRBV2	TRBJ2-1	CASSGEWGNEQFF
few	TRBV7-6	TRBJ2-1	CASSKRSDGNEQFF
many	TRBV5-5	TRBJ1-1	CASSKDSLWDTEAFF
NA	TRBV10-3	TRBJ2-5	CAISAGPSGGRETQYF
NA	TRBV28	TRBJ1-5	CASTPLGSYQPQHF
NA	TRBV19	TRBJ1-6	CASSIFGPAISENSPLHF
many	TRBV25-1	TRBJ2-5	CASRKFYQETQYF
NA	TRBV29-1	TRBJ2-7	CSVAPGTTYEQYF
many	TRBV7-6	TRBJ2-6	CASSPVPGQGSGANVLTF
NA	TRBV10-1	TRBJ2-7	CASSEYEQYF
NA	TRBV7-6	TRBJ1-6	CASSLEAGNNSPLHF
few	TRBV5-1	TRBJ2-7	CASSKDVAGEQYF
few	TRBV11-2	TRBJ2-4	CASSATPGQAQAKNIQYF
NA	TRBV6-1	TRBJ1-5	CASRSGTGGGQPQHF
NA	TRBV12-3/TRBV12-4	TRBJ1-1	CASSPYRGNTEAFF
many	TRBV11-2	TRBJ2-7	CASSFGDYTYEQYF
many	TRBV5-6	TRBJ2-5	CASSLTGAEGETQYF
few	TRBV7-3	TRBJ2-3	CASSSGVDTQYF
few	TRBV6-1	TRBJ2-1	CAARPTSYNEQFF
NA	TRBV20-1	TRBJ2-3	CSARPMLSTGAIDTQYF
many	TRBV12-3/TRBV12-4	TRBJ2-2	CASTLNRELFF
many	TRBV19	TRBJ2-6	CASSNRFPGGANVLTF